A selection of T cell receptor beta chains follows, all from one sample in a study of T cells expressing NK-cell markers. From its re-call of the 5' RACE reads, TCRdb lists each CDR3 protein once, without DNA. The repertoire table contains 500,000 to 700,000 distinct CDR3 sequences. Source material: blood T cells: a sorted CD56 or NKG2C T cell subset, CD4+ or CD8+ T cells, or bulk PBMC T cells (not recorded which). These receptors were collected from a man between 18 and 35 years old in good health. Each CDR3 is given with its conserved first and last residue.

TRBV7-2	TRBJ2-7	CASSSPSGLAYEQYF
TRBV10-3	TRBJ2-2	CAISESAGETNTGELFF
TRBV18	TRBJ1-1	CASSPGDAGAAFF
TRBV5-1	TRBJ2-7	CASSVDPSADYEQYF
TRBV20-1	TRBJ2-1	CGGESYNEQFF
TRBV20-1	TRBJ2-2	CSARDAGAPGELFF
TRBV18	TRBJ2-1	CASSPIPAGNNEQFF
TRBV20-1	TRBJ2-7	CSAKDSRPSYEQYF
TRBV12-3/TRBV12-4	TRBJ2-3	CASRSTGLASDTQYF
TRBV20-1	TRBJ2-1	CSASSPGLAASEQFF
TRBV15	TRBJ2-5	CATSRENAGLAGRGYF
TRBV19	TRBJ1-2	CASSVGDDYGYTF
TRBV20-1	TRBJ2-1	CSAPPGQADNEQFF
TRBV29-1	TRBJ2-7	CSVLGRATETYEQYF
TRBV15	TRBJ2-1	CATSRGLAGAGNEQFF
TRBV7-9	TRBJ1-2	CASSLAGYYGYTF
TRBV7-8	TRBJ2-1	CASSLALTGGGNEQFF
TRBV6-5	TRBJ2-1	CASSPPRISQYSDEQFF
TRBV29-1	TRBJ1-2	CSVHEQGNHGYTF
TRBV7-8	TRBJ1-5	CASSTPVGYSNQPQHF
TRBV18	TRBJ2-5	CASSPLQGWETQYF
TRBV6-5	TRBJ2-5	CASSYSTWGARETQYF
TRBV11-2	TRBJ2-3	CASSLQGLAGGGSTDTQYF
TRBV12-3/TRBV12-4	TRBJ2-3	CASSLAGALADTQYF
TRBV20-1	TRBJ1-2	CSASGQGYYGYTF
TRBV12-3/TRBV12-4	TRBJ1-2	CASSPGQGTDGYTF
TRBV20-1	TRBJ1-5	CSASISGTGSSNQPQHF
TRBV12-3/TRBV12-4	TRBJ1-2	CASREGGNYGYTF
TRBV5-5	TRBJ2-1	CASSRIRQGPNEQFF
TRBV4-1	TRBJ2-1	CASSQLARGEQFF